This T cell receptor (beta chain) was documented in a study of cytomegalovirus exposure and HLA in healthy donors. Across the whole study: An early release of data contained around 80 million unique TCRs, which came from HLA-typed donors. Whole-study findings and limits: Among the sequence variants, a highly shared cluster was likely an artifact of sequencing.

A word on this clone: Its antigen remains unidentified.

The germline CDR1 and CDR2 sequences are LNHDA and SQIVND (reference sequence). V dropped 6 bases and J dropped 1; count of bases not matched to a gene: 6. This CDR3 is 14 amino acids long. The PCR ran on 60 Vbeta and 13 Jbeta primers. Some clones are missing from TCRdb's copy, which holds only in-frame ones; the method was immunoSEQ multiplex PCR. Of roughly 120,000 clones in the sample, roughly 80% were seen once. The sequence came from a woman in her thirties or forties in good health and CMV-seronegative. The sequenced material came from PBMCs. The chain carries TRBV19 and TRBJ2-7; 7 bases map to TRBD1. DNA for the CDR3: TGTGCCAGTAGCCTCCGGGACAGTTCCTACGAGCAGTACTTC. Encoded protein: CASSLRDSSYEQYF.